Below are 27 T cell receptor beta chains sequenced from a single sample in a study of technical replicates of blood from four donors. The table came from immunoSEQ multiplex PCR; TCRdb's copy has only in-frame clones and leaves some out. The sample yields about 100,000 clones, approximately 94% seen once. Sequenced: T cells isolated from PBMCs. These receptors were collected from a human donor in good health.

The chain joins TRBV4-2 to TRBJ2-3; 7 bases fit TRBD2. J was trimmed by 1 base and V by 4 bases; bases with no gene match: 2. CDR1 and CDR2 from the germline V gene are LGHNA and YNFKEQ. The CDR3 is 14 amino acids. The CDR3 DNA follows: TGTGCCAGCAGCCCAGGACTAGGCACAGATACGCAGTATTTT. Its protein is CASSPGLGTDTQYF.

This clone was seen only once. The CDR3 loop reads CASSLAPTGWSNQPQHF. In DNA form, the CDR3 reads TGCGCCAGCAGCTTGGCCCCGACAGGGTGGAGCAATCAGCCCCAGCATTTT. The V and J genes are TRBV5-1 and TRBJ1-5; 7 bases match TRBD1. V trimming: 0 bases; J trimming: 1 base; junction bases outside the gene matches: 7. Germline values: CDR1 SGHRS, CDR2 YFSETQ. The CDR3 sequence is 17 residues long. Filled out from reference TRBV5-1 and TRBJ1-5, the complete variable domain reads KAGVTQTPRYLIKTRGQQVTLSCSPISGHRSVSWYQQTPGQGLQFLFEYFSETQRNKGNFPGRFSGRQFSNSRSEMNVSTLELGDSALYLCASSLAPTGWSNQPQHFGDGTRLSIL.

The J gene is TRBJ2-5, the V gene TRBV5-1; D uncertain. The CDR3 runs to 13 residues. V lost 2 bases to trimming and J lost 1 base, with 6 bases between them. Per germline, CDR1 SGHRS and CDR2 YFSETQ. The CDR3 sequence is CASSFTAQETQYF. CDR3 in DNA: TGCGCCAGCAGCTTCACAGCCCAAGAGACCCAGTACTTC. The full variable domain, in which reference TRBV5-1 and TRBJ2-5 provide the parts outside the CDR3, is KAGVTQTPRYLIKTRGQQVTLSCSPISGHRSVSWYQQTPGQGLQFLFEYFSETQRNKGNFPGRFSGRQFSNSRSEMNVSTLELGDSALYLCASSFTAQETQYFGPGTRLLVL.

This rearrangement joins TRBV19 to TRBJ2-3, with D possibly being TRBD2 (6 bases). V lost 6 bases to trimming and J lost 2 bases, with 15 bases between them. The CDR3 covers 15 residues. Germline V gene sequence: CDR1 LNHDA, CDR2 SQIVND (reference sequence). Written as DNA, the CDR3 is TGTGCCAGTAGGAACCGGGACTCTTACACAGATACGCAGTATTTT. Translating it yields CASRNRDSYTDTQYF.

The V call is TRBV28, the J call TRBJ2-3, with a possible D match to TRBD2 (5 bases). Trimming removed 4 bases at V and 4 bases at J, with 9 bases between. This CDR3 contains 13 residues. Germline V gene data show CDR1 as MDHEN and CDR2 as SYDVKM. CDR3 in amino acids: CASSSDYADTQYF. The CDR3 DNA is TGTGCCAGCAGTTCCGACTATGCAGATACGCAGTATTTT.

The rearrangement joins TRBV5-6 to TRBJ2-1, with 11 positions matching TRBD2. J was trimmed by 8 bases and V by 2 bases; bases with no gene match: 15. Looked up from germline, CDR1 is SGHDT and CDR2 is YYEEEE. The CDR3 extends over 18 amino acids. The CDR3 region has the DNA TGTGCCAGCAGCTTTAAGTGGGGTCTGGGGACTAGCGGTGATGAGCAGTTCTTC. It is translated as CASSFKWGLGTSGDEQFF.

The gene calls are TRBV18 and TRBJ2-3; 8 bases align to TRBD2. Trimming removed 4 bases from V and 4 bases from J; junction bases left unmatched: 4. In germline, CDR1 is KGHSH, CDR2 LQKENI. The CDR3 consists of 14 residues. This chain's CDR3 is CASSRGLAPDTQYF. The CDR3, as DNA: TGTGCCAGCTCACGAGGACTAGCCCCAGATACGCAGTATTTT. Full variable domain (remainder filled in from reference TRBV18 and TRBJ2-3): NAGVMQNPRHLVRRRGQEARLRCSPMKGHSHVYWYRQLPEEGLKFMVYLQKENIIDESGMPKERFSAEFPKEGPSILRIQQVVRGDSAAYFCASSRGLAPDTQYFGPGTRLTVL.

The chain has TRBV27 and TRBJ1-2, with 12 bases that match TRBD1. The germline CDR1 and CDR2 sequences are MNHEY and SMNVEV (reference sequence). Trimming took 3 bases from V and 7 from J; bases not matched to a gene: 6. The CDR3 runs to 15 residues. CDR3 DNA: TGTGCCAGCAGTTTCACTGGGACAGGGGGCTCTGGCTACACCTTC. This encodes CASSFTGTGGSGYTF.

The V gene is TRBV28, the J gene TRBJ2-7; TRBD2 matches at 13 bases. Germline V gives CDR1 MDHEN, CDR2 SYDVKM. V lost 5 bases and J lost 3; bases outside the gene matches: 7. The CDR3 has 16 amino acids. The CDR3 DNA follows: TGTGCCAGCAGTCCCCGGACTAGCGGGAGTATCTACGAGCAGTACTTC. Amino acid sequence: CASSPRTSGSIYEQYF.

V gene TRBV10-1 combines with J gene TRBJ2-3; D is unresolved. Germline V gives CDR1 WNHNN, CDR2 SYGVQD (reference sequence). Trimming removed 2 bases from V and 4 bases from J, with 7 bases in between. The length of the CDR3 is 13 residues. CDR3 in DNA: TGCGCCAGCAGTGAGATTCGGGCAGATACGCAGTATTTT. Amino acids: CASSEIRADTQYF.

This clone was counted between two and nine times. CDR3 amino acids: CATSRDRSYGYTF. CDR3 coding DNA: TGTGCCACCAGCAGAGATAGATCGTATGGCTACACCTTC. The chain combines TRBV15 with TRBJ1-2, with unresolved D. Trimming removed 0 bases at V and 5 bases at J, with 7 bases between. The germline V gene encodes CDR1 LNHNV and CDR2 YYDKDF (reference sequence). The CDR3 has 13 residues.

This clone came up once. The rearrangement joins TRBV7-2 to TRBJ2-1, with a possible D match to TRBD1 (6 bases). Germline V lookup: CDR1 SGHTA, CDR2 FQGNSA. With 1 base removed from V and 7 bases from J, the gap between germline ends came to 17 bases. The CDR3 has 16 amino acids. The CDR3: CASSLELRARGNEQFF. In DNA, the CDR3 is TGTGCCAGCAGCTTAGAACTTCGGGCTAGGGGGAATGAGCAGTTCTTC.

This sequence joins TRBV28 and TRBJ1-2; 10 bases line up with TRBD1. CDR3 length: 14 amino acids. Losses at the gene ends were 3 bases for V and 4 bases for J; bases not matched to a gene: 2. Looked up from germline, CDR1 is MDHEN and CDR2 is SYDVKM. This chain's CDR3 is CASSFGTGAYGYTF. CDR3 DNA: TGTGCCAGCAGTTTCGGGACAGGGGCCTATGGCTACACCTTC.

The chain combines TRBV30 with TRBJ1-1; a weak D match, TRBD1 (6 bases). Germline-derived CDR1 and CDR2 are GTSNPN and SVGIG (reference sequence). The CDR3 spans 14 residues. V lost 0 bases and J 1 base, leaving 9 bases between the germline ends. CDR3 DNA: TGTGCCTGGAGTGTGGGGGGGGCGAACACTGAAGCTTTCTTT. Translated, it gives CAWSVGGANTEAFF.

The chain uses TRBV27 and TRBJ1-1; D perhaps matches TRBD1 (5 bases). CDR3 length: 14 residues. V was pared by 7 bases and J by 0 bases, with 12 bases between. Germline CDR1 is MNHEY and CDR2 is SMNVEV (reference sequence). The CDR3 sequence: CASTPNRMNTEAFF. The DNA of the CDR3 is TGTGCCAGCACCCCCAACAGGATGAACACTGAAGCTTTCTTT.

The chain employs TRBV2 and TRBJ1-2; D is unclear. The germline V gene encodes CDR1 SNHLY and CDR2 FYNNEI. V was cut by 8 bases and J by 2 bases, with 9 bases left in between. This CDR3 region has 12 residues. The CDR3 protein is CASLGLNYGYTF. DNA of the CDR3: TGTGCCAGCCTCGGACTAAACTATGGCTACACCTTC.

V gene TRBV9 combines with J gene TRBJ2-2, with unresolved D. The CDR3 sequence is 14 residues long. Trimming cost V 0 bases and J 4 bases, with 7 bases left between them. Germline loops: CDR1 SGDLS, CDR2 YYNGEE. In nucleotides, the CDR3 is TGTGCCAGCAGCGTAGATCCGGGCACCGGGGAGCTGTTTTTT. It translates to CASSVDPGTGELFF.

The CDR3 nucleotides read TGTGCCAGCACCCTAGCGGGAGGCACAGATACGCAGTATTTT. Translating gives CASTLAGGTDTQYF. This chain joins TRBV25-1 and TRBJ2-3; 10 nucleotides line up with TRBD2. The V gene's germline CDR1 is MGHDK and CDR2 SYGVNS. With V trimmed by 7 bases and J by 1 base, 2 bases remained unmatched. The CDR3 runs 14 residues.

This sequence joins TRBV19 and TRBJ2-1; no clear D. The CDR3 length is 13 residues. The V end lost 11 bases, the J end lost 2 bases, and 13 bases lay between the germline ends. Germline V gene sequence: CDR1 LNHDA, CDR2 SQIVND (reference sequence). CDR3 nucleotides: TGTGCCTCAGAGGCAAAGACCTACAATGAGCAGTTCTTC. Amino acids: CASEAKTYNEQFF.

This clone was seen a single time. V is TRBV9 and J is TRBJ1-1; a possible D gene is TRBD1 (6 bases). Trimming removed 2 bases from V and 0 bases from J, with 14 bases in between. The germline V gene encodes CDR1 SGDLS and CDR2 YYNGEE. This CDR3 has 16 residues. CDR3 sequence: CASSVGGRGMNTEAFF. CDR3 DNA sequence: TGTGCCAGCAGCGTCGGGGGGCGCGGTATGAACACTGAAGCTTTCTTT.

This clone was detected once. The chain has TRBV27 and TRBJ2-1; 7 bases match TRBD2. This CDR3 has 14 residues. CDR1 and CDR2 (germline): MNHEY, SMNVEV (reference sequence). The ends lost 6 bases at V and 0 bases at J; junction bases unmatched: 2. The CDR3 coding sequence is TGTGCCAGCAGCGGGGGGAGCTCCTACAATGAGCAGTTCTTC. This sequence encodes CASSGGSSYNEQFF.

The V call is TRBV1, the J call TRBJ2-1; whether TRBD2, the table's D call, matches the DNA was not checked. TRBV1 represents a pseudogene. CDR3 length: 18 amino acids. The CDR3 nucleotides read TGCACCAGCAGCCAAGATGCCCCCCCGGGACTGGGAACCAATGAGCAGTTCTTC. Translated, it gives CTSSQDAPPGLGTNEQFF.

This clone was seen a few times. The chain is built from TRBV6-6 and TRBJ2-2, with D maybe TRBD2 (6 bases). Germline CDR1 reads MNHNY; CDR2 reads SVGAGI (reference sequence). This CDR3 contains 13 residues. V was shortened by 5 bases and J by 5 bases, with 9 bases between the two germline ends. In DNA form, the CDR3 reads TGTGCCAGCAGTGGACTACAAACCGGGGAGCTGTTTTTT. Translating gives CASSGLQTGELFF.

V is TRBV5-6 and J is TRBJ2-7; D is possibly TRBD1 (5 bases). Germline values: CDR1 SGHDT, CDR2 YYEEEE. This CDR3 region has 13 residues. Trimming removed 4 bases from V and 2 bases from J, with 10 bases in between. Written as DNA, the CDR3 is TGTGCCAGCAGCCCCTCGACAGCCTACGAGCAGTACTTC. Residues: CASSPSTAYEQYF.

The CDR3 sequence: CASSERDRQETQYF. CDR3 DNA sequence: TGTGCCAGCAGTGAAAGGGACAGACAAGAGACCCAGTACTTC. The V and J genes are TRBV9 and TRBJ2-5; 7 bases fit TRBD1. This CDR3 comprises 14 residues. Germline trimming cut 5 bases from V and 2 bases from J; bases unmatched to any gene: 6. Germline assignment: CDR1 SGDLS and CDR2 YYNGEE.

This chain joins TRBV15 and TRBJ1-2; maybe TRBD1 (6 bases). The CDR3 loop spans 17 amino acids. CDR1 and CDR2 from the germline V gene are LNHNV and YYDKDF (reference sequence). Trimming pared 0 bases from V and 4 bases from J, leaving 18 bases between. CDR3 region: CATSRDAAQGFSYGYTF. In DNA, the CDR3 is TGTGCCACCAGCAGAGACGCGGCACAGGGTTTTAGCTATGGCTACACCTTC.

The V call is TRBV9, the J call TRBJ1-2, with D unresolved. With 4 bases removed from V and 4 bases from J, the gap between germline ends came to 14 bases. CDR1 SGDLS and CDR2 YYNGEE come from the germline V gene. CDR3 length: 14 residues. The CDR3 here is CASSRTTYLYGYTF. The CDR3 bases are TGTGCCAGCAGCAGAACGACATATCTCTATGGCTACACCTTC.